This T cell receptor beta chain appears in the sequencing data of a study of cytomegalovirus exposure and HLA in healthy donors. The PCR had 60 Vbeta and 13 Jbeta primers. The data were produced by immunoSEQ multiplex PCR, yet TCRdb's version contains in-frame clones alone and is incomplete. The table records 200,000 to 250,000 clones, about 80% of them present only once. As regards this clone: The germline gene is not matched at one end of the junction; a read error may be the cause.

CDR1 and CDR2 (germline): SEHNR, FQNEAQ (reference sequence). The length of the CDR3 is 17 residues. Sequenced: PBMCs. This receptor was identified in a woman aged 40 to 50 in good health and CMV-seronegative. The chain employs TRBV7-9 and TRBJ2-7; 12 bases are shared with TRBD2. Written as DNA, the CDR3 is TGTTCCAGCAGCCGGACTAGCGGGGTTTTAGGGGTCTACGAGCAGTACTTC. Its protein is CSSSRTSGVLGVYEQYF.